This T cell receptor (beta chain) was identified in a study of read filtering for tumor transcriptome and immune sequencing. For the study at large: 8 or 9 patients were R-ISS I, about 16 were R-ISS II, roughly seven were R-ISS III. Whole-transcriptome libraries were prepared after DNase treatment.

Trimming removed 6 bases at V and 10 bases at J, with 22 bases between. Germline-derived CDR1 and CDR2 are MNHNY and SVGAGI (reference sequence). The CDR3 is 15 residues long. Study-level results: Dropping single-read clonotypes raised IR-seq and RNA-seq shared-clonotype correlation.

Molecular barcoded adaptors covering alpha/delta and beta/gamma chains were used on around 400 ng RNA. TCRdb re-analysed the reads in MiXCR, keeping a single row per CDR3 protein. The repertoire has under 80,000 distinct CDR3 sequences, roughly 19% of them found once; the top ten carry around an eighth. A note on this clonotype: The antigen remains unidentified. With a far larger clone one base away, a read error is the likely cause.

The V and J genes are TRBV6-6 and TRBJ2-1; D perhaps matches TRBD2 (6 bases). The specimen was a population of CD138-negative cells sorted from bone marrow. The sequence was collected from a donor at least 40 years old with multiple myeloma. This chain's CDR3 is CASRPRDGSSYEQFF. CDR3 nucleotide sequence: TGTGCCAGCAGACCACGCGACGGGAGCTCCTACGAGCAGTTCTTC.